This record concerns one T cell receptor (beta chain) sequence. This entry comes from a study of blood T cell repertoires in COVID-19. Germline V gives CDR1 KGHSH, CDR2 LQKENI. The CDR3 runs 16 residues. Trimming took off 6 bases at V and 0 bases at J, with 17 bases between the two ends. Profiling relied on immunoSEQ multiplex PCR, and the TCRdb table lists in-frame clones only, not all of them. In the table there are some 25,000 clones, 80% to 90% of which are singletons. The sequence came from a woman between 65 and 79 years old with COVID-19, enrolled during active disease. Input material: peripheral blood. The J gene is TRBJ1-1, the V gene TRBV18; a weak D match, TRBD1 (5 bases). For the CDR3, the DNA is TGTGCCAGCTCCCCCCGGGCAGGCAGGGTGAACACTGAAGCTTTCTTT. Translating gives CASSPRAGRVNTEAFF.